One TCR beta chain is described in this entry. The antigen remains undetermined. The sample belongs to a study of stem cell transplantation in POMP-related autoinflammatory disease. Study summary: The study hypothesized thymoproteasome defects skew the TRB repertoire via impaired CD8+ selection.

Whole-study findings and limits: Across all analyzed T-cell subsets, patients with PRAID tended toward reduced diversity and increased clonality. In PRAID patients, the number of distinct TRB V-J gene pairings was restricted.

Produced via immunoSEQ multiplex PCR; TCRdb's table is partial and in-frame only. The sample shows more than 8,500 clones, 70% to 80% of them seen only once. CDR1 and CDR2 (germline): WSHSY, SAAADI. The length of the CDR3 is 13 residues. V gave up 7 bases and J gave up 1 base, with 7 bases separating them. The specimen was CD4+ T cells from PBMCs, collected after stem cell transplantation. This chain uses TRBV10-2 with TRBJ2-2; D gene ambiguous. This receptor was identified in a human patient with POMP-related autoinflammation and immune dysregulation (PRAID). The graft donor may have contributed some T cells. The CDR3 DNA follows: TGCGCCAGCATATCCGGGAACACCGGGGAGCTGTTTTTT. Residues: CASISGNTGELFF.